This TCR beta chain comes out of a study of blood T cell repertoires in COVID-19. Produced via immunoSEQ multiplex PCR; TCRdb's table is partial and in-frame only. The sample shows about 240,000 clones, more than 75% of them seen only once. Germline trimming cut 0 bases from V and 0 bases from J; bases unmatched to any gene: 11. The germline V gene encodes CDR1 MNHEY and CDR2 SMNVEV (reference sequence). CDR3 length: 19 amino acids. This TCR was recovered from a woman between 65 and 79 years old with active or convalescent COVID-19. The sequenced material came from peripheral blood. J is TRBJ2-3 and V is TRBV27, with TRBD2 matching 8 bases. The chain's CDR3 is CASSLSKGIAGTSTDTQYF. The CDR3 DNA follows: TGTGCCAGCAGTTTATCGAAGGGGATAGCGGGGACTAGCACAGATACGCAGTATTTT.